This TCR beta chain was documented in a study of cytomegalovirus exposure and HLA in healthy donors. Study-level findings and limits: Differences between HLA loci emerged in a later analysis of TCR association rates, with DRB1 most and HLA-C fewest. Rarity marked most TCR sequences, yet some public TCRs occurred in many donors. Specific recognition of CMV antigens was confirmed in vitro for a few chains (all CMV-associated).

Turning to this clone: The antigen is undetermined.

The CDR3 length is 13 residues. Germline V CDR1 and CDR2: SGHAT, FQNNGV. V lost 5 bases to trimming and J lost 0 bases, with 7 bases between them. This PCR relied on a set of 60 Vbeta primers and 13 Jbeta primers. Data came from immunoSEQ multiplex PCR; TCRdb stores just in-frame clones and leaves some out. Among 160,000 or so clones listed, around 80% were seen once. The rearrangement joins TRBV11-2 to TRBJ1-2, with unresolved D. The sequenced sample consisted of PBMCs. The clonotype comes from a female donor in good health and CMV-seronegative. The chain's CDR3 is CASSAGSNYGYTF. CDR3 nucleotides: TGTGCCAGCAGCGCGGGATCTAACTATGGCTACACCTTC.